The 25 T cell receptor beta chains given below trace back to one sample, sequenced in a study of T cell changes during pregnancy in multiple sclerosis. Sequenced by immunoSEQ multiplex PCR; TCRdb stores in-frame clones only, minus some. This table holds around 28,000 clones, approximately 90% found once. The sample consisted of CD8+ T cells from peripheral blood mononuclear cells, taken in the second trimester of pregnancy. Receptors were obtained from a female donor with multiple sclerosis, enrolled in a pregnancy study.

The chain joins TRBV19 to TRBJ2-2, with D possibly matching TRBD2 (5 bases). V dropped 6 bases and J dropped 0 bases, with 14 bases sitting between them. Germline V gene data show CDR1 as LNHDA and CDR2 as SQIVND (reference sequence). CDR3 length: 16 amino acids. The CDR3 bases are TGTGCCAGTAGAATCTCTGCGGGTTCGAACACCGGGGAGCTGTTTTTT. It translates to CASRISAGSNTGELFF.

V usage is TRBV6-5 and J usage is TRBJ2-7; TRBD2 matches at 8 bases. In germline, CDR1 is MNHEY, CDR2 SVGAGI. This CDR3 contains 14 residues. The ends lost 5 bases at V and 4 bases at J; junction bases unmatched: 7. This CDR3 reads CASSQGTRNYEQYF. For the CDR3, the DNA is TGTGCCAGCAGTCAAGGGACTAGAAATTACGAGCAGTACTTC.

This clone has just one count. The V and J genes are TRBV7-9 and TRBJ2-2; TRBD1 aligns across 9 bases. Germline lookup yields CDR1 SEHNR and CDR2 FQNEAQ (reference sequence). CDR3 length equals 16 residues. Germline trimming cut 0 bases from V and 3 bases from J; bases unmatched to any gene: 2. CDR3 nucleotide sequence: TGTGCCAGCAGCTTAGCGGACAGGGGAGACACCGGGGAGCTGTTTTTT. Translation gives CASSLADRGDTGELFF. Full variable domain (missing parts from reference TRBV7-9 and TRBJ2-2): DTGVSQNPRHKITKRGQNVTFRCDPISEHNRLYWYRQTLGQGPEFLTYFQNEAQLEKSRLLSDRFSAERPKGSFSTLEIQRTEQGDSAMYLCASSLADRGDTGELFFGEGSRLTVL.

V is TRBV11-2 and J is TRBJ2-7, with 9 bases fitting TRBD1. Germline CDR1 SGHAT, CDR2 FQNNGV. With 2 bases clipped from V and 3 bases from J, the junction kept 5 bases outside the gene matches. The CDR3 totals 15 residues. The CDR3 sequence: CASSLFRGQGYEQYF. Written as DNA, the CDR3 is TGTGCCAGCAGCTTATTCCGGGGACAGGGCTACGAGCAGTACTTC.

Worth noting for this clone: One end of the junction fails to match germline, which may point to a read error. This sequence joins TRBV6-5 and TRBJ1-1, with D tentatively TRBD1 (5 bases). Germline CDR1 is MNHEY and CDR2 is SVGAGI. The CDR3 is 15 amino acids. CDR3 sequence (DNA): TGTGCCAGCAGTTACGACCGACAGAAGAACAATGAAGCTTTCTTT. Translated, it gives CASSYDRQKNNEAFF.

This clone was found once. The rearrangement uses TRBV5-6 and TRBJ1-2; D remains unclear. The CDR3 consists of 16 residues. Germline V gene sequence: CDR1 SGHDT, CDR2 YYEEEE. V lost 0 bases, J lost 3 bases, and 15 bases lay in between. CDR3 region: CASSLEVEGSYYGYTF. CDR3 nucleotides: TGTGCCAGCAGCTTGGAGGTTGAGGGCAGCTACTATGGCTACACCTTC.

The rearrangement uses TRBV7-2 and TRBJ2-5; tentatively, D is TRBD2 (5 bases). V was clipped by 0 bases and J by 1 base, with 9 bases between them. CDR1 and CDR2 from the germline V gene are SGHTA and FQGNSA. The CDR3 length is 15 residues. The DNA of the CDR3 is TGTGCCAGCAGCTTAGCGCCTAGCCCCCAAGAGACCCAGTACTTC. This encodes CASSLAPSPQETQYF.

The gene calls are TRBV6-4 and TRBJ2-7; tentative D call: TRBD1 (5 bases). Looked up from germline, CDR1 is MRHNA and CDR2 is SNTAGT. The V end was cut by 3 bases, the J end by 7 bases, with 13 bases between. The CDR3 runs 13 residues. Here the CDR3 reads CASSEGERTEQYF. DNA for the CDR3: TGTGCCAGCAGTGAAGGGGAAAGAACGGAGCAGTACTTC.

The J gene is TRBJ2-7, the V gene TRBV4-1; 13 nucleotides match TRBD2. In germline, CDR1 is MGHRA, CDR2 YSYEKL. The CDR3 runs 16 residues. V dropped 3 bases and J dropped 1; count of bases not matched to a gene: 3. CDR3 amino acids: CASSQKLAGGSYEQYF. The CDR3 coding sequence is TGCGCCAGCAGCCAGAAACTAGCGGGAGGGTCCTACGAGCAGTACTTC.

With regard to this clone: A much bigger clone sits one base away, suggesting this may be a read error. The sample carries other DNA sequences with the same CDR3. J is TRBJ2-1 and V is TRBV6-1, with 11 positions matching TRBD2. The germline gives CDR1 MNHNS, CDR2 SASEGT. V was clipped by 2 bases and J by 3 bases; unmatched bases: 0. The CDR3 is 15 amino acids. The CDR3 here is CASSELAGGYNEQFF. CDR3 bases: TGTGCCAGCAGTGAACTAGCGGGAGGCTACAATGAGCAGTTCTTC.

The rearrangement joins TRBV7-8 to TRBJ2-7; 11 nucleotides agree with TRBD2. CDR1 is SGHVS, CDR2 FQNEAQ, per germline. The CDR3 sequence is 16 residues long. Trimming removed 1 base from V and 6 bases from J; junction bases left unmatched: 8. CDR3 sequence (DNA): TGTGCCAGCAGCTTAGGTTTAGCGGGAGGGCCGTCCGAGCAGTACTTC. Its translation is CASSLGLAGGPSEQYF.

The rearrangement links TRBV10-3 to TRBJ1-1, with 8 bases that match TRBD1. Germline loops: CDR1 ENHRY, CDR2 SYGVKD. This CDR3 spans 14 amino acids. Trimming cost V 2 bases and J 2 bases; bases outside gene matches: 1. The CDR3 nucleotides read TGTGCCATCAGTGAGGGACAGGGAAACACTGAAGCTTTCTTT. Translation gives CAISEGQGNTEAFF.

The V gene is TRBV30, the J gene TRBJ2-1, with 8 bases matching TRBD2. The CDR3 covers 14 residues. V shed 3 bases and J 9 bases; nucleotides not matched to a gene: 10. The germline gives CDR1 GTSNPN, CDR2 SVGIG (reference sequence). CDR3 sequence (DNA): TGTGCCTGGAGCTCGGGACTAGGAAGTGGTGAGCAGTTCTTC. This codes for CAWSSGLGSGEQFF.

The genes are TRBV29-1 and TRBJ2-7; 13 bases are a match to TRBD2. The CDR3 is 17 residues long. Looked up from germline, CDR1 is SQVTM and CDR2 is ANQGSEA. V shed 6 bases, J shed 3 bases, and the junction held 14 bases outside the gene matches. This CDR3 is CSVTLAGGTNLLYEQYF. CDR3 coding DNA: TGCAGCGTGACACTAGCGGGAGGGACAAACCTCCTCTACGAGCAGTACTTC.

The chain employs TRBV7-2 and TRBJ2-7; 9 bases match TRBD2. V shed 0 bases and J 4 bases; nucleotides not matched to a gene: 4. CDR1 SGHTA and CDR2 FQGNSA come from the germline V gene. The length of the CDR3 is 15 residues. CDR3 in DNA: TGTGCCAGCAGCTTAGCTGCGGGAGGGCCTTACGAGCAGTACTTC. It specifies CASSLAAGGPYEQYF. Using reference TRBV7-2 and TRBJ2-7 for the parts outside the CDR3, the full variable domain is GAGVSQSPSNKVTEKGKDVELRCDPISGHTALYWYRQSLGQGLEFLIYFQGNSAPDKSGLPSDRFSAERTGGSVSTLTIQRTQQEDSAVYLCASSLAAGGPYEQYFGPGTRLTVT.

The chain has TRBV2 and TRBJ1-1; D may be TRBD1 (5 bases). Germline CDR1 and CDR2: SNHLY and FYNNEI. Trimming stripped 2 bases from V and 3 bases from J, with 10 bases between. This CDR3 region has 14 residues. CDR3 DNA sequence: TGTGCCAGCAGTGAATTGTCCAGGGACACTGAAGCTTTCTTT. As protein: CASSELSRDTEAFF.

The chain combines TRBV4-1 with TRBJ2-2; D may be TRBD2 (5 bases). Trimming removed 1 base at V and 3 bases at J, with 12 bases between. Germline CDR1 MGHRA, CDR2 YSYEKL. The CDR3 totals 16 residues. The DNA for the CDR3 is TGCGCCAGCAGCCAAGTCTTCAGCGGAGACACCGGGGAGCTGTTTTTT. Translation: CASSQVFSGDTGELFF.

V is TRBV4-2 and J is TRBJ2-1; possible D gene TRBD2, 5 bases. This CDR3 is 13 amino acids long. Looked up from germline, CDR1 is LGHNA and CDR2 is YNFKEQ. The V end was cut by 4 bases, the J end by 6 bases, with 10 bases between. In nucleotides, the CDR3 is TGTGCCAGCAGCCGACTCAGCGGCAATGAGCAGTTCTTC. Its protein product is CASSRLSGNEQFF.

This clone appeared once. The chain recombines TRBV28 with TRBJ2-3, with 10 bases aligning to TRBD2. CDR1 is MDHEN and CDR2 is SYDVKM in the germline V gene. V dropped 5 bases and J dropped 2; count of bases not matched to a gene: 10. This CDR3 is built from 17 residues. CDR3 amino acids: CASSPHGSGRVTDTQYF. DNA of the CDR3: TGTGCCAGCAGTCCCCATGGAAGCGGGAGGGTCACAGATACGCAGTATTTT.

The rearrangement joins TRBV6-5 to TRBJ1-5, with D unresolved. V gave up 7 bases and J gave up 0 bases, with 13 bases separating them. The germline V gene encodes CDR1 MNHEY and CDR2 SVGAGI. CDR3 size: 15 residues. The CDR3 sequence: CASKPFDNSNQPQHF. In DNA form, the CDR3 reads TGTGCCAGCAAACCCTTCGACAATAGCAATCAGCCCCAGCATTTT.

This chain connects TRBV5-1 to TRBJ2-7, with 8 bases matching TRBD1. J lost 7 bases, V lost 2 bases, and 8 bases had no gene match. Germline CDR1 is SGHRS and CDR2 is YFSETQ. The CDR3 contains 14 residues. The CDR3 region has the DNA TGCGCCAGCAGCTTTTTTCAGGGGGCGGAGGAGCAGTACTTC. Translated: CASSFFQGAEEQYF. The complete variable domain, with remaining parts taken from reference TRBV5-1 and TRBJ2-7, reads KAGVTQTPRYLIKTRGQQVTLSCSPISGHRSVSWYQQTPGQGLQFLFEYFSETQRNKGNFPGRFSGRQFSNSRSEMNVSTLELGDSALYLCASSFFQGAEEQYFGPGTRLTVT.

The chain carries TRBV29-1 and TRBJ2-5; D perhaps matches TRBD2 (6 bases). V was clipped by 4 bases and J by 3 bases, with 15 bases between them. CDR1 SQVTM and CDR2 ANQGSEA come from the germline V gene. The CDR3 consists of 14 residues. The CDR3 region is CSVGGLKLEETQYF. Here the CDR3 DNA reads TGCAGCGTTGGAGGACTAAAACTTGAAGAGACCCAGTACTTC.

The chain has TRBV6-5 and TRBJ2-5, with a tentative D call TRBD2 (6 bases). Germline CDR1 and CDR2: MNHEY and SVGAGI. Deletions cut 6 bases from V and 0 bases from J, with 11 bases between. The CDR3 totals 14 residues. Here the CDR3 reads CASSSLADQETQYF. DNA of the CDR3: TGTGCCAGCAGCTCACTAGCAGACCAAGAGACCCAGTACTTC.

V gene TRBV7-3 combines with J gene TRBJ2-1; tentative D call: TRBD1 (5 bases). Germline CDR1 is SGHTA and CDR2 is FQGTGA. This CDR3 contains 13 residues. V lost 5 bases to trimming and J lost 5 bases, with 10 bases between them. The CDR3 DNA follows: TGTGCCAGCAGCACCGGACATAACAATGAGCAGTTCTTC. Translating it yields CASSTGHNNEQFF.

The chain recombines TRBV27 with TRBJ2-2; the match to TRBD2 covers 8 bases. The junction had 1 base not matched to a gene; V was cut back by 3 bases and J by 1 base. This CDR3 comprises 15 residues. The V gene's germline CDR1 is MNHEY and CDR2 SMNVEV (reference sequence). The CDR3 here is CASSLTSENTGELFF. The CDR3 coding sequence is TGTGCCAGCAGTTTGACTAGCGAGAACACCGGGGAGCTGTTTTTT.